This T cell receptor beta chain is from a study of T-cell memory formation after mild COVID-19. TCRdb ran MiXCR on the 5' RACE reads and lists one entry per CDR3 protein. The sample has hundreds of thousands of distinct CDR3 sequences; about 20% are singletons. CDR3 length: 16 residues. Germline assignment: CDR1 MNHEY and CDR2 SVGAGI. The germline V and J ends were trimmed by 0 bases and 4 bases, with 13 bases remaining between them. This clonotype was counted a few times. The chain couples TRBV6-5 to TRBJ2-1; TRBD2 is a possible D gene (5 bases). Sequencing used PBMCs or a T cell subset sorted from them (not recorded which). The sequence was collected from a man between 18 and 29 years old who had mild COVID-19 (a few samples of this study predate the infection). Cell type and time point are not known. CDR3 DNA: TGTGCCAGCAGTTACTCGATACAGAGGAGGTACAATGAGCAGTTCTTC. It encodes CASSYSIQRRYNEQFF.